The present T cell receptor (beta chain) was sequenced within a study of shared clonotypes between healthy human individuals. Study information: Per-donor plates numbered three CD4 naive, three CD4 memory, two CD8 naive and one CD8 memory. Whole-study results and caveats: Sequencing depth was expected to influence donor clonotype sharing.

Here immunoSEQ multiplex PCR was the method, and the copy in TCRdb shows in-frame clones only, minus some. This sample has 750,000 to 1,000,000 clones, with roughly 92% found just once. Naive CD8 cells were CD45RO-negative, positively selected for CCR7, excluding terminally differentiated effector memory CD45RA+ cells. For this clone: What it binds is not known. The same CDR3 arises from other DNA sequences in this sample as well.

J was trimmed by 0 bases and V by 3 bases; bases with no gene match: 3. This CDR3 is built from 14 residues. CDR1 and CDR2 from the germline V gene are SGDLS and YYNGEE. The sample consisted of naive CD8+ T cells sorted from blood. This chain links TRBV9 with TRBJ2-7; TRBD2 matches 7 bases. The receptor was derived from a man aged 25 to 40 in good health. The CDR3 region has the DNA TGTGCCAGCAGCGCCGGGACTAACTCCTACGAGCAGTACTTC. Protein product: CASSAGTNSYEQYF.